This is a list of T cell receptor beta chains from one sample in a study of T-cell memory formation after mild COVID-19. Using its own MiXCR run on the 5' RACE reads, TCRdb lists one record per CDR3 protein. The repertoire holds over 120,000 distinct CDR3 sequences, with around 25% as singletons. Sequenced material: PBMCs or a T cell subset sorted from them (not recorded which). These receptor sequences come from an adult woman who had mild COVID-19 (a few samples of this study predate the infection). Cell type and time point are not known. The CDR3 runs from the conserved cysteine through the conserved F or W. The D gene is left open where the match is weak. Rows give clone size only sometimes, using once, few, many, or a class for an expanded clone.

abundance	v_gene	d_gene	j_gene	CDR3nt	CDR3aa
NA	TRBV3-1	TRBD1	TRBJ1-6	TGTGCCAGCAGCCCAGGGGACAGGGAGTCTGCACCCCTCCACTTT	CASSPGDRESAPLHF
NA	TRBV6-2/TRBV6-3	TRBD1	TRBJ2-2	TGTGCCAGCAGTTACGGCGCCGCCCGACAGGGCCTAAACACCGGGGAGCTGTTTTTT	CASSYGAARQGLNTGELFF
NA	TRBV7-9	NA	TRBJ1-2	TGTGCCAGCAGCCTGGGGAAGGTTGACAACTATGGCTACACCTTC	CASSLGKVDNYGYTF
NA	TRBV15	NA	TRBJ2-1	TGTGCCACCAGCAGACCTCCGGTGGGGGTGGGCGACAATGAGCAGTTCTTC	CATSRPPVGVGDNEQFF
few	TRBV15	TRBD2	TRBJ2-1	TGTGCCACCAGCGTCTGGCGGGGGATCAATGAGCAGTTCTTC	CATSVWRGINEQFF
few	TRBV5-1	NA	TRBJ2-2	TGCGCCAGCAGCTTGGAAGGCCCCGGGGAGCTGTTTTTT	CASSLEGPGELFF
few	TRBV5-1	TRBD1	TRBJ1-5	TGCGCCAGCAGCCCCGGGGACAGGGAAAATAGCAATCAGCCCCAGCATTTT	CASSPGDRENSNQPQHF
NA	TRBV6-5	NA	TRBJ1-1	TGTGCCAGCTGGTTGGGGACTGAAGCTTTCTTT	CASWLGTEAFF
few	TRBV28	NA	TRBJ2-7	TGTGCCAGCATCCCCCCAGGGAGACACGAGCAGTACTTC	CASIPPGRHEQYF
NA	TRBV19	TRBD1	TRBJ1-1	TGTGCCAGTAGTACCTCTCGGACAGGGTGGGACACTGAAGCTTTCTTT	CASSTSRTGWDTEAFF
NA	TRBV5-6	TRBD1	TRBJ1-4	TGTGCCAGCAGCCCGAGAGCCGATGACAGGGGAGTAGGAAAACTGTTTTTT	CASSPRADDRGVGKLFF
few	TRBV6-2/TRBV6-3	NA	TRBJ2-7	TGTGCCAGCAGTCCCCGGGACTCGCTACCTGACCAGCAGTACTTC	CASSPRDSLPDQQYF
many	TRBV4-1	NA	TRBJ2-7	TGCGCCAGCAGCCAAGGGGAACAGGGTCCCTACGAGCAGTACTTC	CASSQGEQGPYEQYF
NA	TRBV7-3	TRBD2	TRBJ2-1	TGTGCCAGCAGCTTAAGGTCCACTAGCGGGGGGCCTTACAATGAGCAGTTCTTC	CASSLRSTSGGPYNEQFF
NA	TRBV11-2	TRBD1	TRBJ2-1	TGTGCCAGCAGCGAACGACAGGGCAATGAGCAGTTCTTC	CASSERQGNEQFF
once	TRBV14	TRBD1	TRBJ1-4	TGTGCCAGCAGCCCGCTCGGACAGGGAACTGAAAAACTGTTTTTT	CASSPLGQGTEKLFF
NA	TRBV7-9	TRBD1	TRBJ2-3	TGTGCCAGCAGCTATCGGGACAGGGGACTTCCTAGCACAGATACGCAGTATTTT	CASSYRDRGLPSTDTQYF
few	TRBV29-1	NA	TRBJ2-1	TGCAGCGTTGCGGAGGGGTGGGGCTACAATGAGCAGTTCTTC	CSVAEGWGYNEQFF
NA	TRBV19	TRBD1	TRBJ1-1	TGTGCCAGTAGTCCTTACAGGGGGGTAATGAACACTGAAGCTTTCTTT	CASSPYRGVMNTEAFF
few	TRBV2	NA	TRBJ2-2	TGTGCCAGCAGTGTGGGGATTGTTAACACCGGGGAGCTGTTTTTT	CASSVGIVNTGELFF
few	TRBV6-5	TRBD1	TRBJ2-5	TGTGCCAGCAGTCCGGGACAGGGGTTTAGGGAGACCCAGTACTTC	CASSPGQGFRETQYF
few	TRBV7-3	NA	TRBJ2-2	TGTGCCAGCAGCTTTTCCGGGCCCAGGAAGCCCGGGGAGCTGTTTTTT	CASSFSGPRKPGELFF
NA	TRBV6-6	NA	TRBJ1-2	TGTGCCAGCAGACCGTCGCAAACGGATGGCTACACCTTC	CASRPSQTDGYTF
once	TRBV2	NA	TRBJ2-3	TGTGCCAGCAGTGAAAGGCGGTCTAGCACAGATACGCAGTATTTT	CASSERRSSTDTQYF
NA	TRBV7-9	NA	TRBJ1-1	TGTGCCAGCAGCTCCGTCCGAGAGGGCACTGAAGCTTTCTTT	CASSSVREGTEAFF
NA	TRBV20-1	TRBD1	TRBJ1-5	TGCAGTGCTAGCCCCGATGACAGGGCTAGCAATCAGCCCCAGCATTTT	CSASPDDRASNQPQHF
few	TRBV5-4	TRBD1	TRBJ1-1	TGTGCCAGCAGCTTGGAGCCAGGGGGCGCGACTGAAGCTTTCTTT	CASSLEPGGATEAFF
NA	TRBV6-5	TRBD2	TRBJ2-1	TGTGCCAGCAGACTCCTAGCGGGGAGCTCCTACAATGAGCAGTTCTTC	CASRLLAGSSYNEQFF
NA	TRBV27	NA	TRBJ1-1	TGTGCCAGCAGGATAGGAGGCCCGAACACTGAAGCTTTCTTT	CASRIGGPNTEAFF
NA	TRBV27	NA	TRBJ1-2	TGTGCCAGCAGTTTATCCGGGGGACATGGCTACACCTTC	CASSLSGGHGYTF
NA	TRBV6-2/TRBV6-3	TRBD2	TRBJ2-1	TGTGCCAGCAGTTTCGTCCGGACTAGCGGGGAGTACAATGAGCAGTTCTTC	CASSFVRTSGEYNEQFF
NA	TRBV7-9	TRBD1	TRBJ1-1	TGTGCCAGCAGCTACCTGGACAGGGATGGTACTGAAGCTTTCTTT	CASSYLDRDGTEAFF
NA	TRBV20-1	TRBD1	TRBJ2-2	TGCAGTGCTAGTGAACAGGGGTCCGCGAACACCGGGGAGCTGTTTTTT	CSASEQGSANTGELFF